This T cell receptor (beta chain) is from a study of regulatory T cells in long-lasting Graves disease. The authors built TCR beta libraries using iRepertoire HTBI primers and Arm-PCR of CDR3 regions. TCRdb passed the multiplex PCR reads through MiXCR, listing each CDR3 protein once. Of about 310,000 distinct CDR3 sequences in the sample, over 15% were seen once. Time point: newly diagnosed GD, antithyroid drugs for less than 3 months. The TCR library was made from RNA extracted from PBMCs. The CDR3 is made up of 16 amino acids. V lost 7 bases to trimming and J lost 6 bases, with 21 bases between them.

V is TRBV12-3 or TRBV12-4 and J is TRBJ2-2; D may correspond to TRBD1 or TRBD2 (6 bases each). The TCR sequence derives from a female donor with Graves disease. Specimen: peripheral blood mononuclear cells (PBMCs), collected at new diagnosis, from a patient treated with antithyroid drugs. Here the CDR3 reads CASTSFVWRGAGELFF. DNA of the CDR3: TGTGCCAGCACCTCGTTTGTATGGAGGGGGGCCGGGGAGCTGTTTTTT.